The 24 T cell receptor beta chains in this list originate from one sample, sequenced in a study of cytomegalovirus exposure and HLA in healthy donors. This PCR relied on a set of 60 Vbeta primers and 13 Jbeta primers. Clones were sequenced by immunoSEQ multiplex PCR, and TCRdb holds only the in-frame ones, with some missing. The table records some 130,000 clones, 70% to 80% of them present only once. Sample: PBMCs. The receptors shown here come from a human donor in good health.

V gene TRBV4-2 combines with J gene TRBJ2-7, with TRBD2 matching over 7 bases. With 0 bases clipped from V and 3 bases from J, the junction kept 2 bases outside the gene matches. The CDR3 contains 14 residues. In germline, CDR1 is LGHNA, CDR2 YNFKEQ. The CDR3 DNA is TGTGCCAGCAGCCAAGATCGCGGGGGCTACGAGCAGTACTTC. Its protein is CASSQDRGGYEQYF.

The V gene is TRBV2, the J gene TRBJ2-1; 7 bases are a match to TRBD2. V shed 6 bases, J shed 4 bases, and the junction held 15 bases outside the gene matches. Germline assignment: CDR1 SNHLY and CDR2 FYNNEI. This CDR3 is built from 17 residues. CDR3 region: CASRSGGREDPYNEQFF. In nucleotides, the CDR3 is TGTGCCAGCAGGAGCGGCGGTCGGGAGGACCCTTACAATGAGCAGTTCTTC.

This clone was counted only a few times. The genes are TRBV10-3 and TRBJ2-7, with 11 nucleotides matching TRBD2. V lost 3 bases, J lost 0 bases, and 7 bases stayed unmatched. Looked up from germline, CDR1 is ENHRY and CDR2 is SYGVKD. The CDR3 is 17 amino acids. This CDR3 reads CAISDPGLAGTSYEQYF. In DNA form, the CDR3 reads TGTGCCATCAGTGACCCTGGACTAGCGGGCACCTCCTACGAGCAGTACTTC.

The J gene is TRBJ2-7, the V gene TRBV29-1; no definite D call. V shed 4 bases and J shed 6 bases, with 19 bases lying between them. This CDR3 is built from 14 residues. Germline-derived CDR1 and CDR2 are SQVTM and ANQGSEA. CDR3 sequence (DNA): TGCAGCGTTGTTGGTTTGGCCAGTAAGTCCGAGCAGTACTTC. This translates into CSVVGLASKSEQYF.

The chain recombines TRBV5-1 with TRBJ2-7; TRBD2 agrees at 13 bases. The CDR3 contains 18 residues. With 4 bases clipped from V and 3 bases from J, the junction kept 13 bases outside the gene matches. The germline V gene encodes CDR1 SGHRS and CDR2 YFSETQ. In DNA form, the CDR3 reads TGCGCCAGCAGCCGCCAACTAGCGGGGGGGGCAGACGACTACGAGCAGTACTTC. This codes for CASSRQLAGGADDYEQYF.

CDR3 amino acids: CASSFGTGNQPQHF. The DNA of the CDR3 is TGTGCCAGCAGTTTCGGGACAGGGAATCAGCCCCAGCATTTT. The chain couples TRBV27 to TRBJ1-5; 9 positions match TRBD1. Germline CDR1 reads MNHEY; CDR2 reads SMNVEV (reference sequence). Unmatched junction bases numbered 1, after V lost 3 bases and J lost 4 bases. The CDR3 is 14 residues long.

The chain combines TRBV5-1 with TRBJ2-7, with D perhaps TRBD2 (5 bases). V was clipped by 2 bases and J by 3 bases, with 12 bases between them. The CDR3 totals 14 residues. Germline V gene lookup returns CDR1 SGHRS and CDR2 YFSETQ. The CDR3 nucleotides are TGCGCCAGCAGCTTAAAGGGAGCCCACTACGAGCAGTACTTC. Encoded protein: CASSLKGAHYEQYF.

Remarks on this clone: One end of the junction is discordant with germline, which a read error may explain. CDR3 in DNA: TGTTCCAGCAGGGAAGACAGGGAAGGTATCTATGGCTACACCTTC. Amino acid sequence: CSSREDREGIYGYTF. The V and J genes are TRBV7-9 and TRBJ1-2; the match to TRBD1 covers 7 bases. The CDR3 has 15 residues. Per germline, CDR1 SEHNR and CDR2 FQNEAQ (reference sequence). Supplemented by reference TRBV7-9 and TRBJ1-2, the full variable domain reads DTGVSQNPRHKITKRGQNVTFRCDPISEHNRLYWYRQTLGQGPEFLTYFQNEAQLEKSRLLSDRFSAERPKGSFSTLEIQRTEQGDSAMYLCSSREDREGIYGYTFGSGTRLTVV.

The chain links TRBV7-8 to TRBJ2-7; D not certain. This CDR3 has 13 amino acids. In germline, CDR1 is SGHVS, CDR2 FQNEAQ. V was cut by 2 bases and J by 7 bases, with 12 bases left in between. The CDR3, as DNA: TGTGCCAGCAGCTTACTATCCCCCGGGGAGCAGTACTTC. Its translation: CASSLLSPGEQYF. The full variable domain, completed using reference TRBV7-8 and TRBJ2-7, is GAGVSQSPRYKVAKRGQDVALRCDPISGHVSLFWYQQALGQGPEFLTYFQNEAQLDKSGLPSDRFFAERPEGSVSTLKIQRTQQEDSAVYLCASSLLSPGEQYFGPGTRLTVT.

In regard to this clone: One end of the junction fails to match germline, which may point to a read error. The V call is TRBV5-1, the J call TRBJ2-5; perhaps TRBD1 as D (6 bases). The better agreement between TRBJ2-7 and the DNA end casts doubt on the J call. The CDR3 has 15 amino acids. Germline CDR1 SGHRS, CDR2 YFSETQ. The CDR3 DNA reads as TGCGCCAGCAGGTTGGACAGCCTTTACTCCTACGAGCAGTACTTC. This codes for CASRLDSLYSYEQYF.

The CDR3 nucleotides are TGTGCCAGTTCCCGGGGCTACGAGCAGTACTTC. Translation gives CASSRGYEQYF. The chain employs TRBV6-5 and TRBJ2-7; possible D gene TRBD2, 5 bases. The germline V gene encodes CDR1 MNHEY and CDR2 SVGAGI. There are 11 residues in the CDR3. Between the trimmed V and J ends, which lost 9 bases and 3 bases, there was a span of 9 bases.

This chain connects TRBV7-2 to TRBJ2-7, with 8 bases lining up with TRBD2. The CDR3 has 18 amino acids. The J segment lost 1 base and the V segment lost 5 bases, leaving 16 bases of the junction unmatched. Germline V CDR1 and CDR2: SGHTA, FQGNSA. CDR3 loop: CASSRMVGGAGGSYEQYF. The CDR3 DNA reads TGTGCCAGCAGCCGGATGGTGGGGGGGGCGGGAGGATCCTACGAGCAGTACTTC.

CDR3 DNA: TGTGCCAGCTCACCACCCTCCGGGAGACACAATGAGCAGTTCTTC. The encoded protein is CASSPPSGRHNEQFF. The chain links TRBV18 to TRBJ2-1; perhaps TRBD2 as D (6 bases). Germline loops: CDR1 KGHSH, CDR2 LQKENI. V was clipped by 0 bases and J by 5 bases, with 11 bases between them. CDR3 length: 15 residues.

The chain is built from TRBV28 and TRBJ1-5; 8 bases agree with TRBD1. This CDR3 contains 19 residues. J lost 1 base, V lost 1 base, and 12 bases had no gene match. Germline V gene data show CDR1 as MDHEN and CDR2 as SYDVKM. In nucleotides, the CDR3 is TGTGCCAGCAGTTTATTAGGGCAGGGGGCGAGGATCAGCAATCAGCCCCAGCATTTT. Amino acid sequence: CASSLLGQGARISNQPQHF. The whole variable domain, filled in from reference TRBV28 and TRBJ1-5, reads DVKVTQSSRYLVKRTGEKVFLECVQDMDHENMFWYRQDPGLGLRLIYFSYDVKMKEKGDIPEGYSVSREKKERFSLILESASTNQTSMYLCASSLLGQGARISNQPQHFGDGTRLSIL.

V is TRBV9 and J is TRBJ2-1, with TRBD2 identical over 11 bases. The V gene's germline CDR1 is SGDLS and CDR2 YYNGEE. The CDR3 runs 16 residues. V gave up 4 bases and J gave up 6 bases; unmatched junction bases: 9. The CDR3 nucleotides read TGTGCCAGCAGCTCCCTGAGGACTAGCGGGTTCAATGAGCAGTTCTTC. This encodes CASSSLRTSGFNEQFF. Complete variable domain (other parts from reference TRBV9 and TRBJ2-1): DSGVTQTPKHLITATGQRVTLRCSPRSGDLSVYWYQQSLDQGLQFLIQYYNGEERAKGNILERFSAQQFPDLHSELNLSSLELGDSALYFCASSSLRTSGFNEQFFGPGTRLTVL.

This rearrangement joins TRBV5-1 to TRBJ2-7; 7 nucleotides align to TRBD1. Trimming took 6 bases from V and 2 from J; bases not matched to a gene: 8. The CDR3 is 14 residues long. Per the germline V gene, CDR1 is SGHRS and CDR2 is YFSETQ. CDR3 loop: CASTTQQGAYEQYF. CDR3 sequence (DNA): TGCGCCAGCACCACCCAGCAGGGGGCCTACGAGCAGTACTTC.

The rearrangement uses TRBV6-4 and TRBJ2-1; 10 nucleotides match TRBD2. The V gene's germline CDR1 is MRHNA and CDR2 SNTAGT. The CDR3 spans 16 residues. V shed 3 bases, J shed 5 bases, and the junction held 7 bases outside the gene matches. The CDR3 DNA is TGTGCCAGCAGTGAGAGCGGGGGGGCCGGACACAATGAGCAGTTCTTC. Protein: CASSESGGAGHNEQFF.

J is TRBJ2-3 and V is TRBV4-2, with 11 nucleotides matching TRBD2. V was pared by 0 bases and J by 6 bases, with 5 bases of the junction left unmatched. The CDR3 sequence is 16 residues long. From germline, CDR1 is LGHNA and CDR2 YNFKEQ. The CDR3 DNA reads TGTGCCAGCAGCCAAGACCGACTAGCGGGGTATGATACGCAGTATTTT. It codes for CASSQDRLAGYDTQYF.

This clone showed up just a few times. The chain carries TRBV5-4 and TRBJ2-1; D is perhaps TRBD1 (6 bases). The germline gives CDR1 SGHNT, CDR2 YYREEE (reference sequence). CDR3 size: 13 residues. Trimming took 3 bases from V and 8 from J, leaving 12 bases between them. CDR3 sequence reads: CASSSIQGDEQFF. The DNA of the CDR3 is TGTGCCAGCAGCTCTATACAGGGTGATGAGCAGTTCTTC.

V is TRBV14 and J is TRBJ2-3, with TRBD2 matching over 7 bases. CDR3 length equals 20 residues. Germline trimming cut 0 bases from V and 8 bases from J; bases unmatched to any gene: 23. Per the germline V gene, CDR1 is SGHDN and CDR2 is FVKESK. CDR3 sequence: CASSQDWSSGGTTPGGTQYF. CDR3 nucleotides: TGTGCCAGCAGCCAAGATTGGTCTAGCGGAGGAACTACACCGGGCGGTACGCAGTATTTT.

CDR3 DNA: TGTGCCAGCAGTTCCCTTCGGGGGTCTGAAGCTTTCTTT. Translating gives CASSSLRGSEAFF. This chain uses TRBV6-5 with TRBJ1-1, with D perhaps matching TRBD1 (5 bases). The CDR3 extends over 13 amino acids. Per germline, CDR1 MNHEY and CDR2 SVGAGI. The V end lost 4 bases, the J end lost 6 bases, and 12 bases lay between the germline ends.

This clone was recorded once. The rearrangement links TRBV5-1 to TRBJ2-3; no reliable D call. With 3 bases removed from V and 6 bases from J, the gap between germline ends came to 11 bases. This CDR3 contains 13 residues. Germline V gives CDR1 SGHRS, CDR2 YFSETQ. CDR3 region: CASSYPGGDTQYF. The CDR3, as DNA: TGCGCCAGCAGCTATCCAGGTGGGGATACGCAGTATTTT.

The J gene is TRBJ1-1, the V gene TRBV29-1; tentative D call: TRBD1 (5 bases). The V end lost 0 bases, the J end lost 4 bases, and 21 bases lay between the germline ends. Germline CDR1 and CDR2: SQVTM and ANQGSEA. This CDR3 comprises 17 residues. The CDR3 region has the DNA TGCAGCGTTGAAGATCTGTCAGGGAGGGGTTTGGGCACTGAAGCTTTCTTT. Protein: CSVEDLSGRGLGTEAFF.

This clone was observed a handful of times. The chain uses TRBV15 and TRBJ2-1, with a weak D call TRBD2 (5 bases). The germline gives CDR1 LNHNV, CDR2 YYDKDF (reference sequence). The CDR3 loop spans 16 amino acids. The V gene lost 3 bases and the J gene lost 4 bases, with 16 bases spanning the gap. The CDR3 DNA follows: TGTGCCACCAGCAGTACTGGCCTAGCAGATTACAATGAGCAGTTCTTC. It encodes CATSSTGLADYNEQFF.